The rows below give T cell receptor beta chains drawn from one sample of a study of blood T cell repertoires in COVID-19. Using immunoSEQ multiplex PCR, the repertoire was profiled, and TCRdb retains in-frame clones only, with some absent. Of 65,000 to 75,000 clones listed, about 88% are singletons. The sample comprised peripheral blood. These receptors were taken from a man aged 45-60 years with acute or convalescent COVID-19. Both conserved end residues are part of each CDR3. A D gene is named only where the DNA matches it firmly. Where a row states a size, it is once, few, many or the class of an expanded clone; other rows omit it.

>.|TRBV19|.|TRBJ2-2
CASSIYSGAGELFF
TGTGCCAGTAGTATATATTCAGGCGCAGGGGAGCTGTTTTTT
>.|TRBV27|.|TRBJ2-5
CASSPLGDRLGTQYF
TGTGCCAGCAGTCCCCTCGGGGATCGGTTAGGGACCCAGTACTTC
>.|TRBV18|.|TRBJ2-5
CASSLQEWSETQYF
TGTGCCAGCTCATTGCAAGAGTGGTCAGAGACCCAGTACTTC
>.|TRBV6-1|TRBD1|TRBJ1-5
CASSEGAGGRFQPQHF
TGTGCCAGCAGTGAAGGGGCAGGGGGACGTTTTCAGCCCCAGCATTTT
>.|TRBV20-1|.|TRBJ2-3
CSAIATDTQYF
TGCAGTGCTATAGCGACAGATACGCAGTATTTT
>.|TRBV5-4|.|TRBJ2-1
CASSPTGLDPNEQFF
TGTGCCAGCAGCCCCACGGGACTGGACCCCAATGAGCAGTTCTTC
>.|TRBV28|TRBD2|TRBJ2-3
CASSTGRALTDTQYF
TGTGCCAGCAGTACCGGGAGGGCCCTCACAGATACGCAGTATTTT
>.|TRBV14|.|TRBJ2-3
CASSLYWTVTDTQYF
TGTGCCAGCAGCCTATACTGGACAGTCACAGATACGCAGTATTTT
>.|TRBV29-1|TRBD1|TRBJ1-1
CSVPRRGQREAFF
TGCAGCGTCCCCCGGAGGGGGCAGCGTGAAGCTTTCTTT
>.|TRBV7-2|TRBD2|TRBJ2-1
CASSLLAGVPNEQFF
TGTGCCAGCAGCCTACTAGCGGGGGTCCCCAATGAGCAGTTCTTC
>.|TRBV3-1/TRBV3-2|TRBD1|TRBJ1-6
CASSPTGLDSPLHF
TGTGCCAGCAGCCCGACAGGGCTTGATTCACCCCTCCACTTT
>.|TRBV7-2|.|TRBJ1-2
CASSTVVADNYGYTF
TGTGCCAGCAGCACAGTGGTGGCAGATAACTATGGCTACACCTTC
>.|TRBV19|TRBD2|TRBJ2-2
CASSMTSGTFGELFF
TGTGCCAGTAGTATGACTAGCGGGACGTTCGGGGAGCTGTTTTTT
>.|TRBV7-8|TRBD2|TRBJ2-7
CASSLGLAGGASEQYF
TGTGCCAGCAGCTTGGGACTAGCGGGAGGTGCCTCCGAGCAGTACTTC
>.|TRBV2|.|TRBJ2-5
CASRAQETQYF
TGTGCCAGCAGAGCTCAAGAGACCCAGTACTTC
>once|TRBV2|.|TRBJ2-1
CASRSAGRNEQFF
TGTGCCAGCCGCTCCGCCGGGAGAAATGAGCAGTTCTTC
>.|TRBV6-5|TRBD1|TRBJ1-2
CASSRDRDYGYTF
TGTGCCAGCAGCCGCGACAGGGACTATGGCTACACCTTC
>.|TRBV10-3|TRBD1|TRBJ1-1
CAISVPGTGGDEAFF
TGTGCCATCAGTGTACCCGGGACAGGGGGCGATGAAGCTTTCTTT
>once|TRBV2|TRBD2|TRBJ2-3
CASSEAGGRGTDTQYF
TGTGCCAGCAGTGAAGCGGGCGGGAGGGGCACAGATACGCAGTATTTT
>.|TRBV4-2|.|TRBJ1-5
CASSQERQTNQPQHF
TGTGCCAGCAGCCAAGAACGACAGACTAATCAGCCCCAGCATTTT
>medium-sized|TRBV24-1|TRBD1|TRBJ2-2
CATSDLRRTGAGELFF
TGTGCCACCAGTGATTTGAGACGGACAGGGGCCGGGGAGCTGTTTTTT
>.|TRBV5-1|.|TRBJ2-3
CASSPLSGADTQYF
TGCGCCAGCTCCCCGCTTTCGGGGGCAGATACGCAGTATTTT
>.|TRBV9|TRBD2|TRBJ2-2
CASSTVGTSDTGELFF
TGTGCCAGCAGCACAGTGGGGACTAGCGACACCGGGGAGCTGTTTTTT
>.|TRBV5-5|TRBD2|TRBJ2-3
CASSLVREGTDTQYF
TGTGCCAGCAGCTTGGTCAGGGAGGGGACAGATACGCAGTATTTT
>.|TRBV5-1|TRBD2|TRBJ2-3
CAGSGGLGTDTQYF
TGCGCCGGCTCGGGGGGGCTTGGCACAGATACGCAGTATTTT
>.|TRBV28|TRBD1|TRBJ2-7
CASSWTGTGPYEQYF
TGTGCCAGCAGTTGGACCGGGACAGGGCCCTACGAGCAGTACTTC
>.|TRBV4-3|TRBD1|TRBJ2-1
CASSLRTGDNEQFF
TGCGCCAGCAGCCTACGGACAGGGGACAATGAGCAGTTCTTC
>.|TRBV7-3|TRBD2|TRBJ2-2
CASSLGSAGGPGELFF
TGTGCCAGCAGCTTAGGGTCAGCGGGAGGGCCGGGGGAGCTGTTTTTT
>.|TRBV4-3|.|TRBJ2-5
CASSQEGGPRETQYF
TGCGCCAGCAGCCAAGAGGGGGGGCCGAGGGAGACCCAGTACTTC
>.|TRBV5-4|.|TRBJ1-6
CASSLFTTRKNSPLHF
TGTGCCAGCAGCTTGTTCACGACTAGAAAAAATTCACCCCTCCACTTT
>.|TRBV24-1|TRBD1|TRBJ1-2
CATSATGGSIGYTF
TGTGCCACCAGCGCGACAGGGGGTAGCATTGGCTACACCTTC
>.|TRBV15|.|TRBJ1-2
CATSRDPGTSSGYTF
TGTGCCACCAGCAGAGACCCAGGGACTTCCTCTGGCTACACCTTC
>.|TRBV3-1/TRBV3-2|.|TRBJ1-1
CASSQLGRAFF
TGTGCCAGCAGCCAATTGGGGAGGGCTTTCTTT
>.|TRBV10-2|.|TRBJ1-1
CASSEADMNEAFF
TGCGCCAGCAGTGAGGCGGACATGAATGAAGCTTTCTTT